One sample yielded the 23 T cell receptor beta chains listed below, sequenced in a study of cytotoxic CD8 clonotypes in ibrutinib-treated CLL. Profiled with immunoSEQ multiplex PCR; TCRdb holds only in-frame clones, not every one. The sample has 110,000 to 150,000 clones, about three quarters seen once. This material consisted of PBMCs, taken after 24 months of ibrutinib treatment. The source is a human donor with chronic lymphocytic leukemia.

The rearrangement links TRBV18 to TRBJ2-7; no clear D gene. This CDR3 comprises 13 residues. Trimming took off 4 bases at V and 2 bases at J, with 9 bases between the two ends. Germline V CDR1 and CDR2: KGHSH, LQKENI. The chain's CDR3 is CASSLGDAYEQYF. The CDR3 region has the DNA TGTGCCAGCTCACTTGGTGACGCCTACGAGCAGTACTTC.

The V gene is TRBV11-1, the J gene TRBJ2-3, with D hard to call. The germline V and J ends were trimmed by 5 bases and 1 base, with 13 bases remaining between them. Germline V lookup: CDR1 SGHAT, CDR2 FQDESV (reference sequence). This CDR3 contains 15 residues. The CDR3 loop is CASSPLGRRTDTQYF. The CDR3 DNA follows: TGTGCCAGCAGCCCCTTAGGCCGCCGCACAGATACGCAGTATTTT.

J is TRBJ2-7 and V is TRBV28, with 10 bases identical to TRBD2. This CDR3 contains 18 residues. Germline V CDR1 and CDR2: MDHEN, SYDVKM. Trimming took 5 bases from V and 0 from J; bases not matched to a gene: 13. The CDR3 DNA is TGTGCCAGCAGTCTCTCCCCCCCACTAGCGGGGCCCTCCTACGAGCAGTACTTC. Translated: CASSLSPPLAGPSYEQYF. Looking up the rest from reference TRBV28 and TRBJ2-7 gives the full variable domain: DVKVTQSSRYLVKRTGEKVFLECVQDMDHENMFWYRQDPGLGLRLIYFSYDVKMKEKGDIPEGYSVSREKKERFSLILESASTNQTSMYLCASSLSPPLAGPSYEQYFGPGTRLTVT.

The V call is TRBV19, the J call TRBJ1-5, with 7 bases that match TRBD1. J gave up 3 bases and V 8 bases, and 4 bases lay outside the gene matches. CDR1 LNHDA and CDR2 SQIVND come from the germline V gene (reference sequence). The CDR3 extends over 13 amino acids. The CDR3 is CASLGQSNQPQHF. The CDR3, as DNA: TGTGCCAGTTTGGGACAGTCCAATCAGCCCCAGCATTTT.

This clone came up once. The chain joins TRBV7-3 to TRBJ1-1; D not resolved. CDR1 and CDR2 from the germline V gene are SGHTA and FQGTGA. V lost 4 bases and J lost 9, with 18 bases in between. CDR3 size: 14 residues. CDR3 loop: CASSSGSPTAQAFF. The CDR3 nucleotides read TGTGCCAGCAGCTCCGGTAGCCCCACGGCTCAAGCTTTCTTT.

The chain uses TRBV18 and TRBJ1-3; D unclear. The CDR3 sequence is 13 residues long. Trimming stripped 3 bases from V and 8 bases from J, with 11 bases between. Germline lookup yields CDR1 KGHSH and CDR2 LQKENI. CDR3 nucleotides: TGTGCCAGCTCACCGGCGGAGAGGGACACCATATATTTT. It specifies CASSPAERDTIYF.

V and J are TRBV9 and TRBJ1-1, with TRBD1 as a possible D gene (6 bases). Per the germline V gene, CDR1 is SGDLS and CDR2 is YYNGEE. V shed 3 bases and J shed 5 bases, with 11 bases lying between them. CDR3 length equals 13 residues. CDR3 DNA: TGTGCCAGCAGCGAGGGGGGAAGGACTGAAGCTTTCTTT. It yields the protein CASSEGGRTEAFF.

This clone was recorded once. V gene TRBV4-2 combines with J gene TRBJ2-1; 9 nucleotides align to TRBD1. Trimming took 3 bases from V and 10 from J; bases not matched to a gene: 7. Germline lookup yields CDR1 LGHNA and CDR2 YNFKEQ. The CDR3 covers 14 residues. DNA for the CDR3: TGTGCCAGCAGCCACCCGGGACAGGGTGTCGAGCAGTTCTTC. Translated: CASSHPGQGVEQFF.

This rearrangement joins TRBV30 to TRBJ2-7; unclear D gene. Trimming cost V 5 bases and J 2 bases, with 16 bases left between them. The CDR3 has 14 amino acids. Germline CDR1 and CDR2: GTSNPN and SVGIG (reference sequence). In DNA, the CDR3 is TGTGCCTGGGCAAGGGTCTTCGCACCCTACGAGCAGTACTTC. The encoded protein is CAWARVFAPYEQYF.

This clone came up once. V usage is TRBV18 and J usage is TRBJ1-2; tentative D call: TRBD1 (6 bases). V lost 6 bases and J 3 bases, leaving 17 bases between the germline ends. Looked up from germline, CDR1 is KGHSH and CDR2 is LQKENI. The CDR3 is made up of 15 amino acids. The CDR3 DNA is TGTGCCAGCTCTCGTGGGGCAGGGGCTGACTATGGCTACACCTTC. It codes for CASSRGAGADYGYTF.

The rearrangement joins TRBV9 to TRBJ2-7; TRBD2 matches 9 bases. V was pared by 0 bases and J by 2 bases, with 9 bases of the junction left unmatched. This CDR3 is built from 17 residues. The germline V gene has CDR1 SGDLS and CDR2 YYNGEE. The CDR3, as DNA: TGTGCCAGCAGCGTAGGGGACCCTCTAGCGGGGACCTACGAGCAGTACTTC. It translates to CASSVGDPLAGTYEQYF.

V is TRBV7-9 and J is TRBJ1-1; D not resolved. The germline CDR1 and CDR2 sequences are SEHNR and FQNEAQ (reference sequence). There are 13 residues in the CDR3. V was trimmed by 2 bases and J by 1 base, leaving 5 bases between them. CDR3 DNA: TGTGCCAGCAGCTTAAACTGGAACACTGAAGCTTTCTTT. It is translated as CASSLNWNTEAFF.

This clone turned up a few times. J is TRBJ1-1 and V is TRBV30; possible D gene TRBD1, 5 bases. In germline, CDR1 is GTSNPN, CDR2 SVGIG (reference sequence). V was pared by 4 bases and J by 7 bases, with 13 bases between. The CDR3 runs to 12 residues. This chain's CDR3 is CAWNRDWNEAFF. DNA of the CDR3: TGTGCCTGGAACCGGGACTGGAATGAAGCTTTCTTT.

This clone is a singleton in its sample. The chain couples TRBV18 to TRBJ1-1; maybe TRBD1 (6 bases). CDR1 and CDR2 (germline): KGHSH, LQKENI. The CDR3 loop spans 15 amino acids. V was shortened by 2 bases and J by 1 base, with 11 bases between the two germline ends. DNA of the CDR3: TGTGCCAGCTCACCAAGATCGGACAGGAACACTGAAGCTTTCTTT. Encoded protein: CASSPRSDRNTEAFF.

The chain links TRBV5-1 to TRBJ2-5; 7 bases match TRBD1. Germline loops: CDR1 SGHRS, CDR2 YFSETQ. This CDR3 is built from 14 residues. V shed 2 bases and J 5 bases; nucleotides not matched to a gene: 6. The CDR3 DNA reads TGCGCCAGCAGCTTAAGGGGGCCGTGGGAGACCCAGTACTTC. It specifies CASSLRGPWETQYF.

CDR3 sequence: CASSQDSGGTYEQYF. CDR3 sequence (DNA): TGTGCCAGCAGCCAAGATTCGGGGGGTACCTACGAGCAGTACTTC. The gene calls are TRBV4-2 and TRBJ2-7; 7 positions agree with TRBD2. The CDR3 consists of 15 residues. CDR1 LGHNA and CDR2 YNFKEQ come from the germline V gene. V lost 0 bases to trimming and J lost 2 bases; unmatched junction nucleotides: 4.

The gene calls are TRBV6-5 and TRBJ2-3; a weak D match, TRBD2 (5 bases). V gave up 7 bases and J gave up 2 bases, with 10 bases separating them. Germline loops: CDR1 MNHEY, CDR2 SVGAGI. The CDR3 has 13 residues. The CDR3 region has the DNA TGTGCCAGCACTAGCAAAACCACAGATACGCAGTATTTT. Protein product: CASTSKTTDTQYF.

Note on this clone: In the same sample, other DNA sequences code for this CDR3. The chain recombines TRBV6-6 with TRBJ1-4; no clear D. This CDR3 region has 16 residues. CDR1 and CDR2 (germline): MNHNY, SVGAGI (reference sequence). V gave up 6 bases and J gave up 7 bases, with 21 bases separating them. The CDR3, as DNA: TGTGCCAGCAGGCCGCGAGGGCTTACACAAAGTGAAAAACTGTTTTTT. As protein: CASRPRGLTQSEKLFF.

The chain combines TRBV7-3 with TRBJ2-3; D might be TRBD2 (5 bases). Germline V gene sequence: CDR1 SGHTA, CDR2 FQGTGA. The CDR3 has 15 amino acids. V was clipped by 2 bases and J by 4 bases, with 13 bases between them. CDR3 DNA sequence: TGTGCCAGCAGCTTAGGACCCGCCGGGGCAGATACGCAGTATTTT. Its protein is CASSLGPAGADTQYF.

This clone was recorded a few times. CDR3 nucleotides: TGTGCCAGCAGTTTACGTAGCTTGAATGAAAAACTGTTTTTT. Translated, it gives CASSLRSLNEKLFF. The chain recombines TRBV28 with TRBJ1-4; D gene unclear. V lost 2 bases and J lost 5, with 9 bases in between. The CDR3 totals 14 residues. Per germline, CDR1 MDHEN and CDR2 SYDVKM.

This chain uses TRBV18 with TRBJ1-1; D is ambiguous. Trimming shortened V by 2 bases and J by 1 base, and 8 bases separated the two germline ends. In germline, CDR1 is KGHSH, CDR2 LQKENI. The CDR3 totals 14 residues. CDR3 sequence reads: CASSPIEPNTEAFF. DNA of the CDR3: TGTGCCAGCTCACCAATCGAGCCGAACACTGAAGCTTTCTTT.

V and J are TRBV28 and TRBJ1-1, with D possibly being TRBD1 (5 bases). V was trimmed by 2 bases and J by 6 bases, leaving 22 bases between them. The germline V gene encodes CDR1 MDHEN and CDR2 SYDVKM. The CDR3 consists of 17 residues. This CDR3 reads CASSLGDRTKPTAEAFF. CDR3 DNA sequence: TGTGCCAGCAGTTTAGGGGACCGGACGAAACCCACGGCTGAAGCTTTCTTT. The whole variable domain, remainder taken from reference TRBV28 and TRBJ1-1, is DVKVTQSSRYLVKRTGEKVFLECVQDMDHENMFWYRQDPGLGLRLIYFSYDVKMKEKGDIPEGYSVSREKKERFSLILESASTNQTSMYLCASSLGDRTKPTAEAFFGQGTRLTVV.

The chain has TRBV5-1 and TRBJ1-4; 7 bases are a match to TRBD1. The CDR3 extends over 15 amino acids. CDR1 SGHRS and CDR2 YFSETQ come from the germline V gene. The trim removed 0 bases at V and 12 bases at J, leaving 11 bases unmatched. The CDR3 DNA reads as TGCGCCAGCAGCTTGGCCGCGGCGGAAACAGGGGAACTGTTTTTT. Amino acids: CASSLAAAETGELFF.